This T cell receptor (beta chain) was obtained from a study of T cell responses to AZD1222 COVID-19 vaccine (dated by TCRdb to the early 2020s). Broadly, across the study: TCR sequencing covered fewer than 250 trial participants: 200 to 210 given two doses of AZD1222 and 26 given two doses of MenACWY control vaccine. Trial participants were enrolled by age into subgroups of 18-55, 56-69 and 70-plus years, and around 150, 28 and 57 TCR-sequenced participants, respectively, were included in these subgroups. Study-wide conclusions, independent of this receptor: Most participants were white British and females outnumbered males, and the authors suggested that clonal diversity may have been underestimated. Only five to seven AZD1222 recipients were SARS-CoV-2 seropositive at baseline, limiting conclusions about previously exposed vaccinees. Spike-specific TCR breadth and depth rose significantly after two AZD1222 doses compared with day 0 and with MenACWY recipients. No day 14 peak-response samples were available, so repertoires were characterized only after the peak T cell response. In the small 56-69-year group, the increase in depth fell short of significance, most likely because of low power. Epitopes outside the regions mutated in the B.1.351 and B.1.1.7 variants were reportedly recognized by nearly half of the unique spike-specific TCRs. Vaccine-associated CD4 TCRs spanned the whole spike protein, with dominant responses in regions 160-218 and 743-854.

The CDR3 regions of human TCRbeta chains were analyzed by immunosequencing. The paper's processing steps were these. TCRs in the repertoires were compared against a reference library of SARS-CoV-2-specific TCRs that had been generated with the MIRA antigen-specificity platform. Breadth was defined as the fraction of unique TCRs that were SARS-CoV-2-associated, and depth was defined as the fraction of total T cells that were SARS-CoV-2-associated. Each spike-specific TCR was assigned to its reactive spike region and to a CD4 or CD8 class using the MIRA data. Log10-transformed breadth and depth values were compared by one-way ANOVA with Sidak's multiple comparisons tests. The immuneACCESS repertoire file appears here via TCRdb, limited to in-frame rearrangements. These files lack a portion of the clones; in checked studies, under half of the deficit traces to unresolved V genes, and the cause of the others is not known. V, J and clone size derive from that table, while D and trimming were established from the DNA sequence. The sample contains some 80,000 clones, approximately 88% of them found a single time. The ten biggest clones cover about 9% of the sample.

As concerns this clone: What this receptor recognizes is not known. No per-base quality is available; no much larger clone lies one base away.

Interpreted using the paper, the time point label stands for: about 28 days (+/-7) after the second vaccine dose. The treatment or condition label of this sample denotes: meningococcal conjugate vaccine given as trial control. Samples from vaccinated people were obtained from the UK trials COV001 and COV002, which included a single-blind randomized controlled phase 2/3 trial of AZD1222 (ChAdOx1 nCoV-19) in healthy adults. For TCRbeta chain sequencing, PBMC samples from trial participants were taken at day 0 and at day 28 after the second dose. V and J are truncated by 0 bases and 7 bases respectively, leaving an intervening sequence of 15 bases. The CDR1 and CDR2 encoded by the germline V gene (reference sequence) are MNHNY and SVGAGI. There are 15 amino acids in the CDR3, from cysteine to phenylalanine inclusive. CDR3 DNA is the only sequence kept; it has 45 bases, read in frame from the first base.

The sequencing here drew on peripheral blood, taken 28 days after the second dose of the MenACWY control vaccine. The receptor was isolated from an adult who received the MenACWY meningococcal vaccine as a control. Rearrangement joined TRBV6-6 to TRBJ1-2; the D gene is not confidently resolved. In nucleotides, the sequence is TGTGCCAGCAGTTACTCTGAAACAGTATCAGGTGGCTACACCTTC. It translates to CASSYSETVSGGYTF.